The present T cell receptor (beta chain) was sequenced within a study of blood T cell repertoires in COVID-19. The CDR3 runs to 14 residues. V was clipped by 4 bases and J by 2 bases; unmatched bases: 3. The germline gives CDR1 LNHNV, CDR2 YYDKDF (reference sequence). Data came from immunoSEQ multiplex PCR; TCRdb stores just in-frame clones and leaves some out. This sample has roughly 120,000 clones, with 85% to 90% found just once. The sequenced sample was peripheral blood. The clonotype was recovered from a woman in her fifties or sixties with acute or convalescent COVID-19. The chain carries TRBV15 and TRBJ2-5, with TRBD2 matching over 8 bases. This CDR3 reads CATSKASGQETQYF. The CDR3 DNA sequence: TGTGCCACCAGCAAGGCTAGCGGGCAAGAGACCCAGTACTTC.